These 10 T cell receptor beta chains originate from one sample sequenced in a study of beta chain features in type 1 diabetes. All of the isolated RNA was reverse transcribed, so expressed TCRB transcripts were sequenced. The repertoire was sequenced with immunoSEQ multiplex PCR; TCRdb's copy has only in-frame clones and lacks some. The repertoire includes about 360,000 clones, 10% to 15% of them detected once, and around 0.015% sits in the top ten. Sequenced sample: naive CD4+ T cells from blood. The receptor source for this set is a man younger than 35 in good health.

This rearrangement joins TRBV5-1 to TRBJ2-4, with D possibly TRBD2 on 5 matching bases. V was shortened by 4 bases and J by 3 bases, with 14 bases between the two germline ends. In germline, CDR1 is SGHRS, CDR2 YFSETQ. The CDR3 covers 15 residues. CDR3 loop: CASSPLAADKNIQYF. As DNA, the CDR3 is TGCGCCAGCAGCCCCCTAGCAGCGGACAAAAACATTCAGTACTTC.

This clone occurred a few times. The chain recombines TRBV7-2 with TRBJ2-7, with a tentative D call TRBD1 (6 bases). V was trimmed by 5 bases and J by 2 bases, leaving 13 bases between them. The germline V gene encodes CDR1 SGHTA and CDR2 FQGNSA. This CDR3 has 14 amino acids. The CDR3, as DNA: TGTGCCAGCAGCCGGAAACAGGGAACCTACGAGCAGTACTTC. Protein sequence: CASSRKQGTYEQYF.

This clone showed up just a few times. This chain links TRBV20-1 with TRBJ2-7, with D perhaps matching TRBD2 (5 bases). The CDR3 loop spans 10 amino acids. Deletions cut 4 bases from V and 6 bases from J, with 7 bases between. Germline CDR1 is DFQATT and CDR2 is SNEGSKA (reference sequence). The CDR3 sequence is CSATSFEQYF. CDR3 nucleotide sequence: TGCAGTGCTACTAGCTTCGAGCAGTACTTC.

In this sample, this clone turned up a few times. The V call is TRBV7-3, the J call TRBJ2-1; 9 bases align to TRBD2. Germline CDR1 and CDR2: SGHTA and FQGTGA. The CDR3 contains 16 residues. V shed 4 bases and J 13 bases; nucleotides not matched to a gene: 17. CDR3 sequence reads: CASSSLGLAGSEGQFF. Here the CDR3 DNA reads TGTGCCAGCAGCTCCCTCGGTCTAGCGGGATCCGAGGGTCAGTTCTTC.

This clone occurred a few times. The chain combines TRBV7-9 with TRBJ1-2; 7 bases map to TRBD1. The V and J ends lost 1 base and 6 bases, in that order; junction bases with no gene match: 11. The CDR3 is 16 amino acids. The germline gives CDR1 SEHNR, CDR2 FQNEAQ (reference sequence). The CDR3 nucleotides are TGTGCCAGCAGCTTAGAGGACCGGGACAGATACAATGGCTACACCTTC. This translates into CASSLEDRDRYNGYTF. Combining the CDR3 with reference TRBV7-9 and TRBJ1-2 gives the whole variable domain DTGVSQNPRHKITKRGQNVTFRCDPISEHNRLYWYRQTLGQGPEFLTYFQNEAQLEKSRLLSDRFSAERPKGSFSTLEIQRTEQGDSAMYLCASSLEDRDRYNGYTFGSGTRLTVV.

The chain has TRBV28 and TRBJ2-5, with 8 bases matching TRBD2. Trimming removed 7 bases from V and 4 bases from J; junction bases left unmatched: 8. The CDR3 extends over 14 amino acids. Germline CDR1 MDHEN, CDR2 SYDVKM. CDR3 sequence: CASTNGGAGETQYF. The CDR3 DNA reads TGTGCCAGCACCAACGGGGGGGCCGGAGAGACCCAGTACTTC.

The chain is built from TRBV6-5 and TRBJ2-1; 7 positions agree with TRBD1. The germline gives CDR1 MNHEY, CDR2 SVGAGI. V trimming: 10 bases; J trimming: 4 bases; junction bases outside the gene matches: 7. The CDR3 contains 13 residues. CDR3 nucleotide sequence: TGTGCCACTACGGGACAGTATTACAATGAGCAGTTCTTC. This encodes CATTGQYYNEQFF.

In this sample, this clone turned up a few times. This chain links TRBV14 with TRBJ2-7, with D possibly matching TRBD2 (6 bases). The CDR3 has 14 residues. The germline V gene encodes CDR1 SGHDN and CDR2 FVKESK. V was trimmed by 1 base and J by 5 bases, leaving 12 bases between them. The chain's CDR3 is CASSQVGGWDEQYF. Written as DNA, the CDR3 is TGTGCCAGCAGCCAAGTGGGGGGATGGGACGAGCAGTACTTC.

V and J are TRBV28 and TRBJ1-5; no reliable D call. The CDR3 sequence is 15 residues long. V dropped 3 bases and J dropped 3 bases, with 12 bases sitting between them. Looked up from germline, CDR1 is MDHEN and CDR2 is SYDVKM. In DNA form, the CDR3 reads TGTGCCAGCAGTTTTCTCTCCGGGTCCAATCAGCCCCAGCATTTT. It yields the protein CASSFLSGSNQPQHF.

The chain employs TRBV10-3 and TRBJ1-2, with D tentatively TRBD1 (6 bases). Germline V gives CDR1 ENHRY, CDR2 SYGVKD. Trimming cost V 1 base and J 4 bases, with 10 bases left between them. The CDR3 is made up of 14 amino acids. CDR3 residues: CAISELRGTYGYTF. For the CDR3, the DNA is TGTGCCATCAGTGAGTTGAGGGGGACCTATGGCTACACCTTC.